This TCR beta chain derives from a study of T cells in tuberculosis. The overall study: A South African cohort included IGRA-negative adolescents, latently infected IGRA-positive adolescents and adults with active tuberculosis. PBMC were archived before or within 7 days of starting treatment.

Sequenced by immunoSEQ multiplex PCR; TCRdb stores in-frame clones only, minus some. The sample gives some 34,000 clones, 70% to 90% of which show up once; approximately 5.9% is in the top ten. Specified time point: new active TB diagnosis, blood taken before or within 7 days of starting treatment. Patients were newly diagnosed, HIV-seronegative, and aged 18 or older. Details on this clone: Its cognate antigen is unknown.

Regarding the study as a whole: Active tuberculosis TCR-alpha repertoires lay closer to GMM-specific TCRs than IGRA-negative controls, suggesting clonal expansion.

Germline V gene lookup returns CDR1 MDHEN and CDR2 SYDVKM. The CDR3 is 14 amino acids. The V end lost 5 bases, the J end lost 0 bases, and 7 bases lay between the germline ends. The source is an adult with tuberculosis. This rearrangement joins TRBV28 to TRBJ1-4; D uncertain. The sample here was PBMCs, taken at tuberculosis diagnosis. The CDR3 DNA reads as TGTGCCAGCAGTACACTAGCAACTAATGAAAAACTGTTTTTT. Translating it yields CASSTLATNEKLFF. Full variable domain (rest looked up from reference TRBV28 and TRBJ1-4): DVKVTQSSRYLVKRTGEKVFLECVQDMDHENMFWYRQDPGLGLRLIYFSYDVKMKEKGDIPEGYSVSREKKERFSLILESASTNQTSMYLCASSTLATNEKLFFGSGTQLSVL.